What follows is one T cell receptor (beta chain) and its context. This clone's antigen is unknown. Base qualities were left out, and no much larger clone turns up one base away. For sequencing of the TCRbeta CDR3 region, genomic DNA was extracted from the sorted cells. The immunoSEQ Assay was used to sequence the TCRbeta CDR3 regions. Entries here come from immuneACCESS through TCRdb and include only in-frame sequences with V and J called. Some clones fail to appear in such tables; in the studies checked, an unresolved V gene covers under half of the shortfall, and the cause of the remainder is unknown. Within this sample are tens of thousands of clones, with approximately 90% of them counted one time only. 9.5% to 12% of the sample is held by the ten biggest clonotypes. The germline V gene (reference sequence) provides CDR1 SGHKS and CDR2 YYEKEE. V is shortened by 1 base, J by 2 bases, and the region joining them spans 10 bases. The CDR3 contains 14 residues, cysteine and phenylalanine counted. Only the CDR3 region is kept as DNA, spanning 42 bases read in frame from base 1.

The entry originates in a study of OX40 agonist ivuxolimab in advanced cancers. Broadly, across the study: Ivuxolimab, which targeted the costimulatory receptor OX40 (CD134), was an agonistic, fully human IgG2 monoclonal antibody. Intravenous ivuxolimab was administered to patients every 2 weeks at six dose levels: 0.01, 0.1, 0.3, 1.5, 3 and 10 mg/kg. Of the roughly 52 patients in dose escalation, approximately 20 had hepatocellular carcinoma, approximately 15 had melanoma, 9 had renal cell carcinoma and 9 had head and neck cancer. In the dose-escalation cohort, approximately 82% of patients were male, and the mean age was approximately 60 years with a range of roughly 20 to 79. Prior anti-PD-1, anti-PD-L1 or anti-CTLA-4 therapy was permitted, and checkpoint inhibitors had been received by approximately 39% of dose-escalation patients. Three dose-escalation patients achieved partial responses, one with hepatocellular carcinoma and two with cutaneous melanoma. The point of sequencing TCRbeta in the periphery was to test whether ivuxolimab changed TCR sequence diversity and drove clonal T-cell expansion. The paper describes the monotherapy dose-escalation part (N ≈ 51 patients) of the phase I trial of ivuxolimab. What the study reported, not specific to this receptor: After ivuxolimab, more expanded clones were found on average in CD8+ T cells than in CD4+ T cells. Low levels of normalized T-cell clonal expansion were also seen in some patients who did not respond. Clonal expansion of both CD4+ and CD8+ blood T cells was observed from baseline to week 6 at doses 0.1 to 3.0 mg/kg. Which antigens the clonally expanded peripheral T cells were specific for was not determined. In the 0.1-3.0 mg/kg groups, partial responders were among the patients with the lowest normalized peripheral clonal expansion, particularly in CD8+ T cells.

Patients with autoimmune disease history or receiving systemic immunosuppression were excluded from the trial. Peripheral blood for TCR sequencing was drawn from every dose cohort at baseline, at cycle 4 day 1 and at cycle 7 day 1. The samples were taken from a phase I, first-in-human, multicenter, open-label dose-escalation trial of ivuxolimab. The trial enrolled adults with locally advanced or metastatic head and neck squamous cell, hepatocellular, melanoma or renal cell carcinoma. Before TCR sequencing, CD4+ and CD8+ T cells were separately sorted from peripheral blood. The origin of this receptor is an adult with an advanced solid tumor such as melanoma, head and neck, liver or kidney cancer. The chain joins TRBV5-5 to TRBJ2-7; the D gene remains uncertain. This specimen consisted of CD4+ or CD8+ T cells sorted from blood, obtained in a trial of the OX40 agonist ivuxolimab. CDR3 reads: CASSLKDGTYEQYF. The DNA reads TGTGCCAGCAGCTTGAAGGACGGAACCTACGAGCAGTACTTC. The reference TRBV5-5 and TRBJ2-7 proteins fill in what lies around the CDR3, so the full variable domain reads DAGVTQSPTHLIKTRGQQVTLRCSPISGHKSVSWYQQVLGQGPQFIFQYYEKEERGRGNFPDRFSARQFPNYSSELNVNALLLGDSALYLCASSLKDGTYEQYFGPGTRLTVT.